The T cell receptor (beta chain) under discussion was sequenced for a study of CD8 T cells in ankylosing spondylitis. Regarding the study as a whole: Significant enrichment of disease-linked clones was reported in matched ankylosing spondylitis synovial fluid. Disease-linked clones bore a CD8+ phenotype and were relatively rare in peripheral blood. Both synovial fluid and blood in reactive arthritis had previously been reported to carry some motif variants.

Libraries for TCR beta were made by quantitative 5'-RACE with molecular barcodes. TCRdb fed the 5' RACE reads into MiXCR, producing one record per CDR3 protein. The sample records 150,000 to 200,000 distinct CDR3 sequences, approximately 13% being singletons. In regard to this clonotype: What it binds is unknown.

There are 16 residues in the CDR3. Germline V CDR1 and CDR2: SGHTA, FQGNSA. The ends lost 5 bases at V and 3 bases at J; junction bases unmatched: 9. Sample: blood, either unsorted or a sorted T cell fraction (not recorded which). J is TRBJ2-7 and V is TRBV7-2, with 11 bases aligning to TRBD2. This clonotype was obtained from a female donor with ankylosing spondylitis or in good health (not recorded which). The CDR3 nucleotides read TGTGCCAGCAGCGATCTTACTAGCGGGAGAGGCTACGAGCAGTACTTC. This gives the protein CASSDLTSGRGYEQYF.